These 20 T cell receptor beta chains were sequenced from one sample in a study of cytotoxic CD8 clonotypes in ibrutinib-treated CLL. The repertoire was sequenced with immunoSEQ multiplex PCR; TCRdb's copy has only in-frame clones and lacks some. Of around 140,000 clones in the sample, approximately 80% were seen once. The input for sequencing was PBMCs, taken after 12 months of ibrutinib treatment. These receptor sequences come from a human donor with chronic lymphocytic leukemia.

This rearrangement joins TRBV7-9 to TRBJ2-7; D is unclear. CDR3 length: 16 residues. The germline CDR1 and CDR2 sequences are SEHNR and FQNEAQ (reference sequence). V lost 3 bases, J lost 2 bases, and 17 bases lay in between. CDR3 amino acids: CASSLAAPRSAYEQYF. In nucleotides, the CDR3 is TGTGCCAGCAGCTTGGCCGCACCTAGATCCGCCTACGAGCAGTACTTC.

The chain has TRBV18 and TRBJ2-7, with D perhaps assigned TRBD1 or TRBD2 (6 bases each). Germline V gives CDR1 KGHSH, CDR2 LQKENI. CDR3 length: 14 residues. Between the trimmed V and J ends, which lost 3 bases and 4 bases, there was a span of 13 bases. Here the CDR3 reads CASSPEGVGYEQYF. DNA of the CDR3: TGTGCCAGCTCACCGGAGGGGGTCGGGTACGAGCAGTACTTC. The full variable domain, rest sourced from reference TRBV18 and TRBJ2-7, is NAGVMQNPRHLVRRRGQEARLRCSPMKGHSHVYWYRQLPEEGLKFMVYLQKENIIDESGMPKERFSAEFPKEGPSILRIQQVVRGDSAAYFCASSPEGVGYEQYFGPGTRLTVT.

The rearrangement links TRBV5-1 to TRBJ2-3; D gene unclear. V was trimmed by 4 bases and J by 3 bases, leaving 12 bases between them. Germline values: CDR1 SGHRS, CDR2 YFSETQ. The CDR3 consists of 14 residues. Here the CDR3 reads CASSAESWTDTQYF. In DNA, the CDR3 is TGCGCCAGCAGCGCGGAGAGTTGGACAGATACGCAGTATTTT. Variable domain in full (rest from reference TRBV5-1 and TRBJ2-3): KAGVTQTPRYLIKTRGQQVTLSCSPISGHRSVSWYQQTPGQGLQFLFEYFSETQRNKGNFPGRFSGRQFSNSRSEMNVSTLELGDSALYLCASSAESWTDTQYFGPGTRLTVL.

This sequence joins TRBV19 and TRBJ2-5; TRBD1 is a possible D gene (6 bases). Germline CDR1 reads LNHDA; CDR2 reads SQIVND (reference sequence). CDR3 length: 16 residues. With 5 bases removed from V and 5 bases from J, the gap between germline ends came to 21 bases. CDR3 residues: CASSPLPGTSVETQYF. DNA of the CDR3: TGTGCCAGTAGTCCCCTTCCCGGGACAAGTGTGGAGACCCAGTACTTC. Drawing the rest from reference TRBV19 and TRBJ2-5, the complete variable domain is DGGITQSPKYLFRKEGQNVTLSCEQNLNHDAMYWYRQDPGQGLRLIYYSQIVNDFQKGDIAEGYSVSREKKESFPLTVTSAQKNPTAFYLCASSPLPGTSVETQYFGPGTRLLVL.

This chain connects TRBV5-6 to TRBJ2-2; a possible D gene is TRBD1 (6 bases). Trimming cost V 3 bases and J 2 bases, with 14 bases left between them. Per germline, CDR1 SGHDT and CDR2 YYEEEE. The CDR3 covers 16 residues. In DNA, the CDR3 is TGTGCCAGCAGCTCCTTGGTACAGGGTAACACCGGGGAGCTGTTTTTT. This gives the protein CASSSLVQGNTGELFF.

The chain carries TRBV11-3 and TRBJ1-1; D remains ambiguous. CDR1 is SGHNT, CDR2 YENEEA, per germline. The CDR3 consists of 13 residues. V shed 7 bases and J shed 3 bases, with 12 bases lying between them. CDR3 in DNA: TGTGCCAGCACCGACACAGTCTACACTGAAGCTTTCTTT. The encoded protein is CASTDTVYTEAFF.

The CDR3 region has the DNA TGTGCCAGCAGCGATATAGCGGGAGGGCCGCAGTTCTTC. Amino acids: CASSDIAGGPQFF. This chain links TRBV7-2 with TRBJ2-1; 11 positions agree with TRBD2. V lost 5 bases to trimming and J lost 12 bases; unmatched junction nucleotides: 6. Per germline, CDR1 SGHTA and CDR2 FQGNSA. The CDR3 contains 13 residues.

This clone was recorded at least ten times. V gene TRBV2 combines with J gene TRBJ1-2; 7 bases agree with TRBD1. The V and J ends lost 8 bases and 0 bases, in that order; junction bases with no gene match: 3. The CDR3 length is 13 residues. Germline V gene lookup returns CDR1 SNHLY and CDR2 FYNNEI. The chain's CDR3 is CASRQGTNYGYTF. CDR3 coding DNA: TGTGCCAGCCGACAGGGCACTAACTATGGCTACACCTTC.

This rearrangement joins TRBV7-2 to TRBJ2-3; possible D gene TRBD1, 6 bases. CDR3 length equals 13 residues. CDR1 is SGHTA, CDR2 FQGNSA, per germline. V was pared by 5 bases and J by 4 bases, with 10 bases between. The CDR3, as DNA: TGTGCCAGCAGCAAACAGGGAGCAGATACGCAGTATTTT. This sequence encodes CASSKQGADTQYF.

This CDR3 reads CASSPYTTGGRLSGNTIYF. CDR3 coding DNA: TGTGCCAGCAGCCCTTACACGACAGGGGGTAGACTCTCTGGAAACACCATATATTTT. This chain links TRBV7-9 with TRBJ1-3; 9 bases match TRBD1. V was pared by 5 bases and J by 0 bases, with 14 bases of the junction left unmatched. The CDR3 is made up of 19 amino acids. Germline values: CDR1 SEHNR, CDR2 FQNEAQ (reference sequence). Variable domain in full (rest from reference TRBV7-9 and TRBJ1-3): DTGVSQNPRHKITKRGQNVTFRCDPISEHNRLYWYRQTLGQGPEFLTYFQNEAQLEKSRLLSDRFSAERPKGSFSTLEIQRTEQGDSAMYLCASSPYTTGGRLSGNTIYFGEGSWLTVV.

Remarks on this clone: Other DNA sequences in this sample translate to the same CDR3. The J gene is TRBJ2-7, the V gene TRBV29-1; 11 bases fit TRBD1. Trimming took 4 bases from V and 2 from J; bases not matched to a gene: 1. CDR3 length equals 13 residues. Per the germline V gene, CDR1 is SQVTM and CDR2 is ANQGSEA. The CDR3 is CSVGGQGAYEQYF. DNA of the CDR3: TGCAGCGTTGGGGGACAGGGGGCCTACGAGCAGTACTTC.

This chain connects TRBV18 to TRBJ2-1, with no clear D. Germline CDR1 and CDR2: KGHSH and LQKENI. The germline V and J ends were trimmed by 2 bases and 0 bases, with 8 bases remaining between them. This CDR3 is 15 amino acids long. CDR3 loop: CASSPVGSSYNEQFF. The CDR3 DNA follows: TGTGCCAGCTCACCAGTGGGAAGCTCCTACAATGAGCAGTTCTTC.

This chain connects TRBV28 to TRBJ1-2; D is ambiguous. The V end was cut by 8 bases, the J end by 0 bases, with 7 bases between. CDR1 is MDHEN and CDR2 is SYDVKM in the germline V gene. The CDR3 totals 12 residues. CDR3 loop: CASSATNYGYTF. The DNA of the CDR3 is TGTGCCAGCTCGGCCACTAACTATGGCTACACCTTC.

The chain is built from TRBV27 and TRBJ1-5, with D unclear. Trimming took off 3 bases at V and 7 bases at J, with 10 bases between the two ends. The CDR3 sequence is 13 residues long. CDR1 and CDR2 from the germline V gene are MNHEY and SMNVEV (reference sequence). The CDR3 DNA reads TGTGCCAGCAGTTTTTCGGTACTACAGCCCCAGCATTTT. Translating gives CASSFSVLQPQHF.

This clone has just a few counts. This chain joins TRBV27 and TRBJ2-7; D might be TRBD2 (6 bases). From germline, CDR1 is MNHEY and CDR2 SMNVEV (reference sequence). This CDR3 contains 15 residues. V shed 5 bases and J shed 6 bases, with 20 bases lying between them. The CDR3 sequence is CASSRTGAMGREQYF. Written as DNA, the CDR3 is TGTGCCAGCAGTCGAACGGGAGCCATGGGGCGCGAGCAGTACTTC.

The chain couples TRBV30 to TRBJ1-1; D not certain. Trimming stripped 0 bases from V and 1 base from J, with 6 bases between. Germline V gene data show CDR1 as GTSNPN and CDR2 as SVGIG (reference sequence). CDR3 length equals 13 residues. The CDR3 nucleotides read TGTGCCTGGAGTGTGTACGAGAACACTGAAGCTTTCTTT. Residues: CAWSVYENTEAFF.

The V and J genes are TRBV9 and TRBJ2-2; TRBD2 might be the D (5 bases). The V gene lost 2 bases and the J gene lost 5 bases, with 16 bases spanning the gap. This CDR3 is built from 16 residues. CDR1 and CDR2 (germline): SGDLS, YYNGEE. The CDR3 bases are TGTGCCAGCAGCGTTACCGGGGTAACCTTGACCGGGGAGCTGTTTTTT. This encodes CASSVTGVTLTGELFF. Full variable domain (remainder filled in from reference TRBV9 and TRBJ2-2): DSGVTQTPKHLITATGQRVTLRCSPRSGDLSVYWYQQSLDQGLQFLIQYYNGEERAKGNILERFSAQQFPDLHSELNLSSLELGDSALYFCASSVTGVTLTGELFFGEGSRLTVL.

This chain uses TRBV7-9 with TRBJ2-7; 8 bases align to TRBD1. V shed 2 bases, J shed 3 bases, and the junction held 18 bases outside the gene matches. Germline V gene lookup returns CDR1 SEHNR and CDR2 FQNEAQ (reference sequence). The CDR3 sequence is 19 residues long. In nucleotides, the CDR3 is TGTGCCAGCAGCTTATCTGGCCGCGTCTGGACAGGGAAGGGCTACGAGCAGTACTTC. This gives the protein CASSLSGRVWTGKGYEQYF. Together with reference TRBV7-9 and TRBJ2-7, the CDR3 gives the full variable domain: DTGVSQNPRHKITKRGQNVTFRCDPISEHNRLYWYRQTLGQGPEFLTYFQNEAQLEKSRLLSDRFSAERPKGSFSTLEIQRTEQGDSAMYLCASSLSGRVWTGKGYEQYFGPGTRLTVT.

The chain is built from TRBV28 and TRBJ1-1; possibly TRBD1 for D (5 bases). With 10 bases removed from V and 1 base from J, the gap between germline ends came to 16 bases. Germline CDR1 MDHEN, CDR2 SYDVKM. The CDR3 length is 14 residues. This CDR3 is CATRPLQGNTEAFF. The CDR3 DNA sequence: TGTGCCACCCGACCGCTTCAGGGGAACACTGAAGCTTTCTTT.

V gene TRBV5-4 combines with J gene TRBJ2-7, with 8 bases aligning to TRBD1. This CDR3 is built from 15 residues. V shed 3 bases and J 1 base; nucleotides not matched to a gene: 6. The germline V gene has CDR1 SGHNT and CDR2 YYREEE (reference sequence). The CDR3 here is CASSSPGQVSYEQYF. Here the CDR3 DNA reads TGTGCCAGCAGCTCACCGGGACAGGTTTCCTACGAGCAGTACTTC. Filled out from reference TRBV5-4 and TRBJ2-7, the complete variable domain reads ETGVTQSPTHLIKTRGQQVTLRCSSQSGHNTVSWYQQALGQGPQFIFQYYREEENGRGNFPPRFSGLQFPNYSSELNVNALELDDSALYLCASSSPGQVSYEQYFGPGTRLTVT.